The 30 T cell receptor beta chains in this list originate from one sample, sequenced in a study of blood T cell repertoires in COVID-19. The protocol was immunoSEQ multiplex PCR, while the TCRdb copy is restricted to in-frame clones and leaves out a portion. The table includes approximately 360,000 clones, about 89% detected once. The specimen was PBMCs or T cells enriched from blood (not recorded which). These receptors were taken from a man aged 40-55 years in a cohort exposed to, infected with or recovered from COVID-19 (not recorded which).

This rearrangement joins TRBV6-5 to TRBJ1-1; unclear D gene. Germline CDR1 and CDR2: MNHEY and SVGAGI. Between the trimmed V and J ends, which lost 8 bases and 0 bases, there was a span of 7 bases. The CDR3 loop spans 12 amino acids. CDR3 protein: CASENMNTEAFF. CDR3 bases: TGTGCCAGCGAAAACATGAACACTGAAGCTTTCTTT.

The chain couples TRBV6-4 to TRBJ1-5; D might be TRBD1 (5 bases). Germline lookup yields CDR1 MRHNA and CDR2 SNTAGT. The CDR3 contains 14 residues. Trimming pared 2 bases from V and 6 bases from J, leaving 11 bases between. In DNA, the CDR3 is TGTGCCAGCAGTGACGGGGGGAACGGTCAGCCCCAGCATTTT. Translating gives CASSDGGNGQPQHF.

The rearrangement links TRBV18 to TRBJ2-4, with 11 bases aligning to TRBD1. Per germline, CDR1 KGHSH and CDR2 LQKENI. The CDR3 runs to 18 residues. V shed 4 bases, J shed 6 bases, and the junction held 14 bases outside the gene matches. The CDR3 region has the DNA TGTGCCAGCTCACGGGATATAACCCTGGACAGGGGGCGAAACATTCAGTACTTC. Its translation: CASSRDITLDRGRNIQYF.

The gene calls are TRBV30 and TRBJ1-5, with D maybe TRBD1 (6 bases). V was shortened by 3 bases and J by 9 bases, with 12 bases between the two germline ends. The germline CDR1 and CDR2 sequences are GTSNPN and SVGIG (reference sequence). The CDR3 loop spans 12 amino acids. Here the CDR3 DNA reads TGTGCCTGGAGCGCCAGGGGAAGGCCCCAGCATTTT. Translated, it gives CAWSARGRPQHF.

The chain carries TRBV5-1 and TRBJ2-1; 10 bases agree with TRBD2. The CDR3 spans 15 residues. Unmatched junction bases numbered 4, after V lost 4 bases and J lost 3 bases. CDR1 SGHRS and CDR2 YFSETQ come from the germline V gene. CDR3 sequence (DNA): TGCGCCAGCAGCACCGGACTAGCGGTCTACAATGAGCAGTTCTTC. Residues: CASSTGLAVYNEQFF.

V usage is TRBV30 and J usage is TRBJ2-3, with 9 positions matching TRBD1. Germline CDR1 GTSNPN, CDR2 SVGIG (reference sequence). The CDR3 totals 14 residues. Trimming removed 5 bases from V and 3 bases from J; junction bases left unmatched: 6. CDR3 sequence: CAWETGGKTDTQYF. The DNA for the CDR3 is TGTGCCTGGGAAACAGGGGGCAAAACAGATACGCAGTATTTT.

The chain is built from TRBV15 and TRBJ2-7; 12 bases align to TRBD2. CDR3 length: 16 amino acids. From germline, CDR1 is LNHNV and CDR2 YYDKDF (reference sequence). Trimming removed 2 bases from V and 3 bases from J; junction bases left unmatched: 5. The CDR3 DNA follows: TGTGCCACCAGCAGATCGAGGACTAGCGGGAACTACGAGCAGTACTTC. Its protein product is CATSRSRTSGNYEQYF.

The chain links TRBV6-5 to TRBJ2-5; no clear D gene. V was trimmed by 0 bases and J by 5 bases, leaving 13 bases between them. The CDR3 has 15 residues. CDR1 is MNHEY and CDR2 is SVGAGI in the germline V gene. CDR3: CASSYSQDSRETQYF. For the CDR3, the DNA is TGTGCCAGCAGTTACTCGCAGGATAGTCGGGAGACCCAGTACTTC.

The rearrangement links TRBV11-3 to TRBJ2-2, with 14 bases fitting TRBD2. The CDR3 totals 17 residues. Germline trimming cut 5 bases from V and 5 bases from J; bases unmatched to any gene: 7. Germline V gene data show CDR1 as SGHNT and CDR2 as YENEEA. CDR3: CASSLGLAGVGTGELFF. The CDR3, as DNA: TGTGCCAGCAGCCTGGGACTAGCGGGAGTGGGGACCGGGGAGCTGTTTTTT.

This chain joins TRBV11-2 and TRBJ1-4; D is unclear. This CDR3 is built from 14 residues. The V gene's germline CDR1 is SGHAT and CDR2 FQNNGV. Deletions cut 7 bases from V and 8 bases from J, with 17 bases between. The CDR3 loop is CASTHTAEREKLFF. The DNA of the CDR3 is TGTGCCAGCACCCACACAGCTGAACGGGAAAAACTGTTTTTT. The full variable domain, rest sourced from reference TRBV11-2 and TRBJ1-4, is EAGVAQSPRYKIIEKRQSVAFWCNPISGHATLYWYQQILGQGPKLLIQFQNNGVVDDSQLPKDRFSAERLKGVDSTLKIQPAKLEDSAVYLCASTHTAEREKLFFGSGTQLSVL.

The chain recombines TRBV28 with TRBJ2-2, with TRBD2 identical over 7 bases. CDR3 length: 13 amino acids. V was clipped by 2 bases and J by 6 bases; unmatched bases: 0. Germline V lookup: CDR1 MDHEN, CDR2 SYDVKM. The CDR3 region has the DNA TGTGCCAGCAGTTTAACTAGCGCCGGGGAGCTGTTTTTT. It yields the protein CASSLTSAGELFF.

The chain has TRBV7-9 and TRBJ2-7, with TRBD2 identical over 9 bases. The J segment lost 4 bases and the V segment lost 4 bases, leaving 8 bases of the junction unmatched. The CDR3 is 15 amino acids. CDR1 and CDR2 (germline): SEHNR, FQNEAQ (reference sequence). Written as DNA, the CDR3 is TGTGCCAGCAGCTCTAGCGGGACTAACCCGTACGAGCAGTACTTC. This translates into CASSSSGTNPYEQYF.

The chain joins TRBV6-5 to TRBJ2-1; 8 bases match TRBD2. The CDR3 spans 15 residues. From germline, CDR1 is MNHEY and CDR2 SVGAGI. After removal of 6 bases from V and 6 bases from J, the junction contained 10 bases not matched to a gene. The CDR3 loop is CASRPGTGRGNEQFF. The CDR3 bases are TGTGCCAGCAGGCCGGGAACCGGGAGGGGCAATGAGCAGTTCTTC.

V usage is TRBV11-2 and J usage is TRBJ2-5; a weak D match, TRBD2 (6 bases). V was cut by 1 base and J by 1 base, with 16 bases left in between. Germline values: CDR1 SGHAT, CDR2 FQNNGV. The CDR3 is made up of 17 amino acids. CDR3 amino acids: CASSLVFGGPLQETQYF. The CDR3 DNA sequence: TGTGCCAGCAGCTTAGTTTTCGGGGGTCCCCTCCAAGAGACCCAGTACTTC.

This chain joins TRBV28 and TRBJ1-4; 8 nucleotides align to TRBD1. The CDR3 consists of 15 residues. V was pared by 4 bases and J by 7 bases, with 8 bases of the junction left unmatched. The V gene's germline CDR1 is MDHEN and CDR2 SYDVKM. The CDR3 nucleotides are TGTGCCAGCAGTTCCAAGGACAGGGCGGGTGAAAAACTGTTTTTT. The encoded protein is CASSSKDRAGEKLFF.

This clone has a handful of counts. The V and J genes are TRBV12-2 and TRBJ2-5; TRBD2 is the table's D call and was not checked against the DNA. TRBV12-2 is designated a pseudogene. The CDR3 has 13 amino acids. CDR3 residues: CASRFFSRETQYF. CDR3 nucleotides: TGTGCAAGTCGCTTTTTTAGTCGGGAGACCCAGTACTTC.

The chain joins TRBV19 to TRBJ2-1; 8 bases agree with TRBD1. Germline CDR1 LNHDA, CDR2 SQIVND (reference sequence). The CDR3 has 16 residues. The junction had 5 bases not matched to a gene; V was cut back by 3 bases and J by 1 base. The CDR3 nucleotides read TGTGCCAGTAGTATTGGACAGGGCAGGTCCTACAATGAGCAGTTCTTC. This sequence encodes CASSIGQGRSYNEQFF.

The chain joins TRBV6-4 to TRBJ2-1, with TRBD1 as a possible D gene (6 bases). The V and J ends lost 4 bases and 0 bases respectively, with 13 bases between them. This CDR3 is built from 16 residues. Germline CDR1 MRHNA, CDR2 SNTAGT. The DNA of the CDR3 is TGTGCCAGCAGTGCCCAAACAGGGAGCTCCTACAATGAGCAGTTCTTC. Amino acid sequence: CASSAQTGSSYNEQFF.

This CDR3 reads CASSSPGTSNTEAFF. CDR3 DNA: TGTGCCAGCAGCAGCCCCGGGACTTCGAACACTGAAGCTTTCTTT. The chain has TRBV5-4 and TRBJ1-1; maybe TRBD1 (5 bases). CDR1 is SGHNT, CDR2 YYREEE, per germline (reference sequence). The CDR3 sequence is 15 residues long. V lost 4 bases and J lost 1, with 14 bases in between.

A note on this clone: In the same sample, other DNA sequences code for this CDR3. The CDR3: CASRRQGANYGYTF. CDR3 DNA sequence: TGTGCCAGCAGAAGACAGGGGGCCAACTATGGCTACACCTTC. This chain joins TRBV6-5 and TRBJ1-2; the match to TRBD1 covers 10 bases. V gave up 6 bases and J gave up 2 bases; unmatched junction bases: 3. The germline V gene encodes CDR1 MNHEY and CDR2 SVGAGI. The CDR3 covers 14 residues.

The CDR3 DNA reads as TGTGCCAGCGCACGACAGGGGTCTTCTGAGCAGTTCTTC. Translated, it gives CASARQGSSEQFF. The V and J genes are TRBV2 and TRBJ2-1; 8 positions match TRBD1. The CDR3 has 13 residues. Per the germline V gene, CDR1 is SNHLY and CDR2 is FYNNEI. V shed 8 bases, J shed 9 bases, and the junction held 9 bases outside the gene matches. The full variable domain, with the rest looked up from reference TRBV2 and TRBJ2-1, is EPEVTQTPSHQVTQMGQEVILRCVPISNHLYFYWYRQILGQKVEFLVSFYNNEISEKSEIFDDQFSVERPDGSNFTLKIRSTKLEDSAMYFCASARQGSSEQFFGPGTRLTVL.

This rearrangement joins TRBV28 to TRBJ2-2; the match to TRBD1 covers 8 bases. V lost 2 bases and J lost 8; bases outside the gene matches: 7. Per germline, CDR1 MDHEN and CDR2 SYDVKM. The CDR3 contains 15 residues. The CDR3 sequence: CASSLTDRDGGELFF. In DNA, the CDR3 is TGTGCCAGCAGTTTAACGGACAGGGATGGAGGGGAGCTGTTTTTT.

The V gene is TRBV5-5, the J gene TRBJ2-1; D is perhaps TRBD2 (6 bases). The germline V gene has CDR1 SGHKS and CDR2 YYEKEE (reference sequence). The CDR3 loop spans 16 amino acids. Trimming took off 0 bases at V and 6 bases at J, with 16 bases between the two ends. The CDR3 DNA is TGTGCCAGCAGCTTGGTTGTTGGGCTAGCGAGCAATGAGCAGTTCTTC. The encoded protein is CASSLVVGLASNEQFF.

This clone was observed a few times. The gene calls are TRBV3-1 (or the pseudogene TRBV3-2) and TRBJ2-1; 13 bases agree with TRBD2. Germline CDR1 is LGHDT and CDR2 is YNNKEL (reference sequence). With V trimmed by 4 bases and J by 7 bases, 10 bases remained unmatched. The CDR3 consists of 17 residues. DNA of the CDR3: TGTGCCAGCAGCCGTCGGACTAGCGGGAGTACGGGTAATGAGCAGTTCTTC. Translating it yields CASSRRTSGSTGNEQFF.

J is TRBJ1-1 and V is TRBV28; TRBD1 aligns across 7 bases. J was trimmed by 8 bases and V by 5 bases; bases with no gene match: 8. CDR3 length equals 13 residues. Looked up from germline, CDR1 is MDHEN and CDR2 is SYDVKM. Here the CDR3 DNA reads TGTGCCAGCAGTCTCCAATCGGACAGGGAAGCTTTCTTT. Translating gives CASSLQSDREAFF.

J is TRBJ2-4 and V is TRBV5-6; 7 nucleotides line up with TRBD1. CDR1 and CDR2 (germline): SGHDT, YYEEEE. This CDR3 comprises 18 residues. The V gene end was trimmed by 3 bases and the J gene end by 1 base; junction bases not matched to a gene: 13. The CDR3 reads CASSSMWGTVEAKNIQYF. Here the CDR3 DNA reads TGTGCCAGCAGCTCAATGTGGGGGACAGTGGAGGCCAAAAACATTCAGTACTTC.

The chain has TRBV11-2 and TRBJ1-1; the D gene is possibly TRBD1 (6 bases). The CDR3 consists of 15 residues. Germline V CDR1 and CDR2: SGHAT, FQNNGV. V dropped 5 bases and J dropped 0 bases, with 13 bases sitting between them. Written as DNA, the CDR3 is TGTGCCAGCAGCATCACACAGGGCATGAACACTGAAGCTTTCTTT. Amino acid sequence: CASSITQGMNTEAFF.

CDR3 in amino acids: CASSLSVTNEKLFF. The CDR3 DNA is TGCGCCAGCAGCTTGTCGGTTACTAATGAAAAACTGTTTTTT. The V and J genes are TRBV5-1 and TRBJ1-4; D not resolved. Trimming removed 1 base from V and 2 bases from J, with 6 bases in between. CDR3 length: 14 residues. The germline gives CDR1 SGHRS, CDR2 YFSETQ.

A note on this clone: The same CDR3 arises from other DNA sequences in this sample as well. The chain recombines TRBV6-5 with TRBJ2-7; 10 nucleotides match TRBD1. In germline, CDR1 is MNHEY, CDR2 SVGAGI. Losses at the gene ends were 2 bases for V and 0 bases for J; bases not matched to a gene: 1. CDR3 length equals 15 residues. The CDR3 is CASSYRDRGSYEQYF. The CDR3 region has the DNA TGTGCCAGCAGTTACCGGGACAGGGGCTCCTACGAGCAGTACTTC.

The rearrangement joins TRBV11-2 to TRBJ1-4, with D perhaps matching TRBD1 (6 bases). The germline CDR1 and CDR2 sequences are SGHAT and FQNNGV. The CDR3 covers 13 residues. Deletions cut 5 bases from V and 7 bases from J, with 11 bases between. The CDR3: CASSPVGGEKLFF. The DNA of the CDR3 is TGTGCCAGCAGCCCGGTAGGGGGTGAAAAACTGTTTTTT.